The 23 T cell receptor beta chains below were found in one sample sequenced in a study of identical twins. TCRdb recomputed calls from the 5' RACE reads with MiXCR, one row per CDR3 protein. The sample has some 690,000 distinct CDR3 sequences; 21% are singletons. This same sample was also part of a study on T cells expressing NK-cell markers.

What was sequenced was PBMCs. The receptors were sampled from a woman between 18 and 29 years old in good health.

The V call is TRBV6-6, the J call TRBJ2-7, with unresolved D. Germline values: CDR1 MNHNY, CDR2 SVGAGI (reference sequence). The CDR3 runs 13 residues. Trimming pared 4 bases from V and 2 bases from J, leaving 9 bases between. CDR3 sequence reads: CASSSNLAYEQYF. CDR3 DNA: TGTGCCAGCAGTTCTAACCTAGCCTACGAGCAGTACTTC.

This clonotype has only a few counts. V and J are TRBV6-1 and TRBJ1-2; TRBD1 might be the D (6 bases). Germline-derived CDR1 and CDR2 are MNHNS and SASEGT. V was clipped by 3 bases and J by 6 bases, with 11 bases between them. CDR3 size: 13 residues. For the CDR3, the DNA is TGTGCCAGCAGTGATTCAGGGGATGATGGCTACACCTTC. This translates into CASSDSGDDGYTF.

This clonotype was observed a few times. This chain joins TRBV18 and TRBJ1-5; D is unclear. Trimming left V 5 bases short and J 3 bases short, with 11 bases between. Germline V gene data show CDR1 as KGHSH and CDR2 as LQKENI. The CDR3 has 14 amino acids. The CDR3 DNA is TGTGCCAGCTCATCAGGACCAAACAATCAGCCCCAGCATTTT. It translates to CASSSGPNNQPQHF.

V and J are TRBV5-1 and TRBJ2-7, with TRBD1 as a possible D gene (6 bases). This CDR3 contains 16 residues. The ends were cut back, 0 bases at V and 0 bases at J, with 13 bases in the middle. Germline-derived CDR1 and CDR2 are SGHRS and YFSETQ. The CDR3: CASSLGGTYSSYEQYF. Here the CDR3 DNA reads TGCGCCAGCAGCTTGGGTGGGACATACAGCTCCTACGAGCAGTACTTC.

In its sample, this clonotype was seen once. The chain recombines TRBV11-3 with TRBJ2-2; TRBD2 agrees at 7 bases. Germline CDR1 is SGHNT and CDR2 is YENEEA. V was clipped by 5 bases and J by 7 bases; unmatched bases: 10. This CDR3 contains 15 residues. CDR3 protein: CASSQTSYTIGELFF. Here the CDR3 DNA reads TGTGCCAGCAGCCAGACTAGCTATACAATCGGGGAGCTGTTTTTT.

The chain joins TRBV7-9 to TRBJ2-3; 7 bases fit TRBD1. The CDR3 sequence is 12 residues long. Germline CDR1 is SEHNR and CDR2 is FQNEAQ (reference sequence). The V segment lost 5 bases and the J segment 10 bases; nucleotides outside the gene matches: 6. The CDR3 nucleotides read TGTGCCAGCAGCCTAGAGCAGGGGGCGCAGTATTTT. This codes for CASSLEQGAQYF.

The table lists this clonotype with a few counts. The V gene is TRBV5-1, the J gene TRBJ2-3; D is unclear. Germline CDR1 and CDR2: SGHRS and YFSETQ. The CDR3 contains 12 residues. With 6 bases removed from V and 2 bases from J, the gap between germline ends came to 7 bases. The CDR3 reads CASMDNTDTQYF. The DNA for the CDR3 is TGCGCCAGCATGGATAACACAGATACGCAGTATTTT. Full variable domain (remainder filled in from reference TRBV5-1 and TRBJ2-3): KAGVTQTPRYLIKTRGQQVTLSCSPISGHRSVSWYQQTPGQGLQFLFEYFSETQRNKGNFPGRFSGRQFSNSRSEMNVSTLELGDSALYLCASMDNTDTQYFGPGTRLTVL.

This clonotype turned up a few times. This sequence joins TRBV12-3 or TRBV12-4 and TRBJ2-2; TRBD2 is a possible D gene (5 bases). Trimming removed 6 bases at V and 4 bases at J, with 9 bases between. The CDR3 length is 13 residues. The CDR3: CASRRVGTGELFF. The CDR3 DNA sequence: TGTGCCAGCAGGAGGGTGGGCACCGGGGAGCTGTTTTTT.

The J gene is TRBJ2-7, the V gene TRBV27; tentatively, D is TRBD1 or TRBD2 (5 bases each). This CDR3 has 15 amino acids. V gave up 5 bases and J gave up 3 bases, with 17 bases separating them. The germline V gene has CDR1 MNHEY and CDR2 SMNVEV (reference sequence). The CDR3 nucleotides read TGTGCCAGCAGTCCTCTCCGGGACGGATACTACGAGCAGTACTTC. This gives the protein CASSPLRDGYYEQYF.

This sequence joins TRBV20-1 and TRBJ2-7, with 7 positions matching TRBD2. This CDR3 is built from 11 residues. V lost 5 bases to trimming and J lost 5 bases; unmatched junction nucleotides: 3. Germline lookup yields CDR1 DFQATT and CDR2 SNEGSKA (reference sequence). DNA of the CDR3: TGCAGTGCTCCCACTAGCGACGAGCAGTACTTC. Translating gives CSAPTSDEQYF.

This clonotype appeared many times. This chain joins TRBV6-5 and TRBJ2-2, with unresolved D. Germline assignment: CDR1 MNHEY and CDR2 SVGAGI. CDR3 length equals 13 residues. With 2 bases removed from V and 5 bases from J, the gap between germline ends came to 6 bases. CDR3 in DNA: TGTGCCAGCAGTTACAGGAGTACCGGGGAGCTGTTTTTT. This sequence encodes CASSYRSTGELFF.

As for this clonotype: Lacking the conserved final phenylalanine or tryptophan, this CDR3 likely reflects a read error. The CDR3, as DNA: TGTGCCAGCAGGAGGATGAACACTGAAGCTTTCTGT. It codes for CASRRMNTEAFC. V and J are TRBV6-5 and TRBJ1-1; no clear D gene. Germline V gene data show CDR1 as MNHEY and CDR2 as SVGAGI. The CDR3 is 12 amino acids. V dropped 6 bases and J dropped 0 bases, with 5 bases sitting between them.

This chain links TRBV27 with TRBJ2-5; weak D call: TRBD2 (7 bases). From germline, CDR1 is MNHEY and CDR2 SMNVEV (reference sequence). The V and J ends lost 3 bases and 3 bases respectively, with 14 bases between them. The CDR3 runs to 15 residues. CDR3 DNA sequence: TGTGCCAGCAGTTTTGGGGGGGCTGGGGAAGAGACCCAGTACTTC. Amino acids: CASSFGGAGEETQYF.

The V and J genes are TRBV29-1 and TRBJ2-5; 7 bases line up with TRBD1. V was pared by 6 bases and J by 3 bases, with 10 bases of the junction left unmatched. This CDR3 comprises 14 residues. Germline V gene sequence: CDR1 SQVTM, CDR2 ANQGSEA. CDR3 bases: TGCAGCGTGTCCGGGACAGTCTTCAAAGAGACCCAGTACTTC. This translates into CSVSGTVFKETQYF.

This chain connects TRBV4-3 to TRBJ2-1; D may match TRBD1 or TRBD2 (5 bases each). This CDR3 contains 17 residues. V gave up 1 base and J gave up 4 bases, with 17 bases separating them. Germline CDR1 LGHNA, CDR2 YSLEER. Here the CDR3 DNA reads TGCGCCAGCAGCCAAGTCCCCCACGGGACCACTTACAATGAGCAGTTCTTC. Protein sequence: CASSQVPHGTTYNEQFF.

V and J are TRBV20-1 and TRBJ2-2, with 10 bases identical to TRBD2. V lost 2 bases and J lost 6; bases outside the gene matches: 3. In germline, CDR1 is DFQATT, CDR2 SNEGSKA (reference sequence). The CDR3 length is 14 residues. CDR3 sequence: CSARRLAGAGELFF. The CDR3 coding sequence is TGCAGTGCTAGAAGGCTAGCGGGGGCCGGGGAGCTGTTTTTT.

This clonotype was seen more than once but under ten times. The chain joins TRBV7-2 to TRBJ2-5; 11 positions agree with TRBD2. J lost 4 bases, V lost 0 bases, and 4 bases had no gene match. The V gene's germline CDR1 is SGHTA and CDR2 FQGNSA. The CDR3 is made up of 16 amino acids. The CDR3 nucleotides read TGTGCCAGCAGCTTAGCCCTTAGCGGGGGGGCAGAGACCCAGTACTTC. It yields the protein CASSLALSGGAETQYF.

This sequence joins TRBV2 and TRBJ1-5; TRBD1 aligns across 8 bases. The CDR3 runs 15 residues. The ends lost 6 bases at V and 6 bases at J; junction bases unmatched: 10. Germline CDR1 is SNHLY and CDR2 is FYNNEI. CDR3 in amino acids: CASSAGGRGIQPQHF. In DNA form, the CDR3 reads TGTGCCAGCAGCGCAGGGGGCAGGGGCATTCAGCCCCAGCATTTT. Full variable domain (rest looked up from reference TRBV2 and TRBJ1-5): EPEVTQTPSHQVTQMGQEVILRCVPISNHLYFYWYRQILGQKVEFLVSFYNNEISEKSEIFDDQFSVERPDGSNFTLKIRSTKLEDSAMYFCASSAGGRGIQPQHFGDGTRLSIL.

This clonotype has just a few counts. The chain carries TRBV20-1 and TRBJ2-7; possibly TRBD1 for D (6 bases). CDR1 and CDR2 from the germline V gene are DFQATT and SNEGSKA (reference sequence). V gave up 5 bases and J gave up 2 bases, with 13 bases separating them. The CDR3 length is 13 residues. The CDR3 nucleotides are TGCAGTGCTTCACAATGGACAGCCTACGAGCAGTACTTC. This encodes CSASQWTAYEQYF.

The chain uses TRBV12-3 or TRBV12-4 and TRBJ2-7, with D maybe TRBD1 (6 bases). CDR3 length equals 14 residues. Trimming pared 5 bases from V and 2 bases from J, leaving 13 bases between. CDR3 DNA: TGTGCCAGCAGTCCAGGACAGCGCCCCTACGAGCAGTACTTC. Protein sequence: CASSPGQRPYEQYF.

The rearrangement links TRBV20-1 to TRBJ2-3, with D tentatively TRBD1 (6 bases). CDR1 DFQATT and CDR2 SNEGSKA come from the germline V gene (reference sequence). Deletions cut 1 base from V and 7 bases from J, with 15 bases between. The CDR3 is made up of 14 amino acids. CDR3 protein: CSARGVRDTYTQYF. The CDR3 nucleotides read TGCAGTGCTAGAGGGGTCCGGGACACTTATACGCAGTATTTT.

This chain connects TRBV9 to TRBJ2-3; 10 nucleotides align to TRBD2. Germline CDR1 and CDR2: SGDLS and YYNGEE. V lost 3 bases to trimming and J lost 9 bases; unmatched junction nucleotides: 13. CDR3 length: 16 residues. As DNA, the CDR3 is TGTGCCAGCAGCGCTACCAGCAGCGGGGGGGCGGGGACGCAGTATTTT. This sequence encodes CASSATSSGGAGTQYF.

The genes are TRBV20-1 and TRBJ2-3; TRBD1 matches at 8 bases. CDR1 is DFQATT, CDR2 SNEGSKA, per germline (reference sequence). V shed 6 bases, J shed 0 bases, and the junction held 5 bases outside the gene matches. This CDR3 is built from 14 residues. CDR3 in amino acids: CSASQGASTDTQYF. The CDR3 DNA is TGCAGTGCCAGCCAGGGGGCTAGCACAGATACGCAGTATTTT.